This record looks at one T cell receptor (beta chain) sequence and its context. Using genomic DNA as the template, TCR beta VDJ and CDR3 profiling was carried out. TCRdb recomputed calls from the reads with MiXCR, one row per CDR3 protein. The data show 200,000 to 300,000 distinct CDR3 sequences, around 82% seen once. The entry originates in a study of CD8+CD57+ T cells in acquired aplastic anemia. Overall study context: The average for DNA from sorted CD4+ and CD8+ cells was 3 to 4 ug.

All sequencing subjects had displayed CD8+CD57+ cell expansion on flow cytometry. Deletions cut 3 bases from V and 2 bases from J, with 19 bases between. This CDR3 is built from 16 residues. Germline V gene data show CDR1 as DFQATT and CDR2 as SNEGSKA (reference sequence). The V and J genes are TRBV20-1 and TRBJ2-5; D may be TRBD2 (7 bases). The sample taken for sequencing was sorted CD4+, CD8+, or CD8+CD57+ T cells (not recorded which) from PBMCs. The clonotype originates from a human donor with aplastic anemia. This CDR3 reads CSAREWGGDRQETQYF. The CDR3 coding sequence is TGCAGTGCTAGGGAATGGGGGGGCGACCGGCAAGAGACCCAGTACTTC.